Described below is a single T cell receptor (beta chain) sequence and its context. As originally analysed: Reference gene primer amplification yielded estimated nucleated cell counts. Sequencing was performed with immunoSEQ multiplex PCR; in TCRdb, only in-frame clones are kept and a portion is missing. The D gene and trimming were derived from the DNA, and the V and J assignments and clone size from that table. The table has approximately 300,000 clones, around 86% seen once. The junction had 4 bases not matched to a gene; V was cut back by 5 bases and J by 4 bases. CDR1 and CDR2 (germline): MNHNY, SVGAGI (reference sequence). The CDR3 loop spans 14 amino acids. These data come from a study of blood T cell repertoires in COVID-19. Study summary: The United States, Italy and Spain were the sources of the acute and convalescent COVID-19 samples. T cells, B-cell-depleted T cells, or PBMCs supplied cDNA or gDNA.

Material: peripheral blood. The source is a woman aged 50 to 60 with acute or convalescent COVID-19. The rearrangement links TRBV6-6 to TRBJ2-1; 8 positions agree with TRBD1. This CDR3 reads CASSRGTGYNEQFF. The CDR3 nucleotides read TGTGCCAGCAGTCGGGGGACAGGTTACAATGAGCAGTTCTTC.